The next 26 T cell receptor beta chains were all read from a single sample in a study of CD8 T cells in ankylosing spondylitis. Via MiXCR, TCRdb re-called the 5' RACE reads, giving one row per CDR3 protein. Counted here are roughly 150,000 distinct CDR3 sequences, approximately 32% occurring once; the ten biggest clones make up 6%. Sequences were obtained from synovial fluid, either unsorted or a sorted T cell fraction (not recorded which). The receptors come from a male donor with ankylosing spondylitis.

This clonotype has only a few counts. The chain employs TRBV5-1 and TRBJ2-3; 8 bases match TRBD1. Trimming cost V 0 bases and J 0 bases; bases outside gene matches: 0. The germline V gene has CDR1 SGHRS and CDR2 YFSETQ. This CDR3 region has 15 residues. CDR3 amino acids: CASSLDRGSTDTQYF. CDR3 sequence (DNA): TGCGCCAGCAGCTTGGACAGGGGGAGCACAGATACGCAGTATTTT.

This chain uses TRBV5-1 with TRBJ2-5; D is undetermined. CDR1 and CDR2 (germline): SGHRS, YFSETQ. The CDR3 totals 14 residues. V dropped 4 bases and J dropped 3 bases, with 13 bases sitting between them. Written as DNA, the CDR3 is TGCGCCAGCAGCCCCACGGGCCGGAAAGAGACCCAGTACTTC. Translating it yields CASSPTGRKETQYF.

This chain joins TRBV19 and TRBJ1-5; the D is unclear. Germline assignment: CDR1 LNHDA and CDR2 SQIVND (reference sequence). The CDR3 has 15 residues. The V end was cut by 10 bases, the J end by 2 bases, with 18 bases between. CDR3 coding DNA: TGTGCCACCCAATCAGGCCTAGTGGGCAATCAGCCCCAGCATTTT. This translates into CATQSGLVGNQPQHF.

V gene TRBV7-2 combines with J gene TRBJ1-1; tentative D call: TRBD1 (5 bases). The germline V gene has CDR1 SGHTA and CDR2 FQGNSA. Trimming left V 2 bases short and J 1 base short, with 8 bases between. The CDR3 loop spans 14 amino acids. The CDR3 loop reads CASSLRGSNTEAFF. The CDR3 nucleotides read TGTGCCAGCAGCTTAAGGGGATCGAACACTGAAGCTTTCTTT.

This clonotype has just one count. In DNA form, the CDR3 reads TGCAGCGTAAATTCACAGGGGCGTGATACGCAGTATTTT. Encoded protein: CSVNSQGRDTQYF. J is TRBJ2-3 and V is TRBV20-1; 7 positions match TRBD1. The CDR3 is 13 residues long. The germline V gene encodes CDR1 DFQATT and CDR2 SNEGSKA (reference sequence).

V and J are TRBV7-2 and TRBJ1-2; D is unresolved. The CDR3 has 13 residues. Between the trimmed V and J ends, which lost 0 bases and 5 bases, there was a span of 7 bases. CDR1 and CDR2 from the germline V gene are SGHTA and FQGNSA. The CDR3 bases are TGTGCCAGCAGCTTAGCCACGGTTTATGGCTACACCTTC. Translation gives CASSLATVYGYTF.

This clonotype was seen more than once but under ten times. This sequence joins TRBV20-1 and TRBJ2-3; 10 bases fit TRBD2. Looked up from germline, CDR1 is DFQATT and CDR2 is SNEGSKA (reference sequence). With 3 bases clipped from V and 6 bases from J, the junction kept 12 bases outside the gene matches. The CDR3 consists of 16 residues. The DNA of the CDR3 is TGCAGTGCTAGCTCTATAGCGGGAGGTAGACTGGATACGCAGTATTTT. This encodes CSASSIAGGRLDTQYF.

This chain uses TRBV20-1 with TRBJ1-2; no firm D call. The CDR3 runs 14 residues. Germline assignment: CDR1 DFQATT and CDR2 SNEGSKA (reference sequence). Trimming stripped 3 bases from V and 0 bases from J, with 11 bases between. In DNA form, the CDR3 reads TGCAGTGCTAGGAGTGCAGGAGCTAACTATGGCTACACCTTC. Its protein product is CSARSAGANYGYTF.

The V and J genes are TRBV29-1 and TRBJ1-1, with a weak D call TRBD1 (6 bases). Germline V gene lookup returns CDR1 SQVTM and CDR2 ANQGSEA. The CDR3 totals 12 residues. Written as DNA, the CDR3 is TGCACCACCGGGACACGGAACACTGAAGCTTTCTTT. Encoded protein: CTTGTRNTEAFF.

The chain uses TRBV6-1 and TRBJ2-7, with D uncertain. CDR3 length equals 11 residues. Germline V lookup: CDR1 MNHNS, CDR2 SASEGT. Trimming removed 7 bases from V and 3 bases from J, with 7 bases in between. The CDR3 sequence is CASNLNYEQYF. The CDR3 DNA sequence: TGTGCCAGCAACCTCAACTACGAGCAGTACTTC.

This chain connects TRBV12-3 or TRBV12-4 to TRBJ1-5, with D uncertain. There are 12 residues in the CDR3. Trimming shortened V by 4 bases and J by 5 bases, and 6 bases separated the two germline ends. CDR3 nucleotides: TGTGCCAGCAGTTACGGGGATCAGCCCCAGCATTTT. Its translation is CASSYGDQPQHF.

This clonotype occurred many times. V is TRBV12-3 or TRBV12-4 and J is TRBJ1-2, with 7 positions matching TRBD1. CDR3 length equals 13 residues. V lost 3 bases to trimming and J lost 6 bases; unmatched junction nucleotides: 4. CDR3 nucleotide sequence: TGTGCCAGCAGTTTGGAGGGGGCGCATGGCTACACCTTC. Amino acid sequence: CASSLEGAHGYTF.

In its sample, this clonotype ranks as medium-sized. V gene TRBV4-2 combines with J gene TRBJ1-1; D is perhaps TRBD1 (6 bases). The CDR3 runs 17 residues. Looked up from germline, CDR1 is LGHNA and CDR2 is YNFKEQ. Between the trimmed V and J ends, which lost 1 base and 11 bases, there was a span of 26 bases. CDR3 DNA: TGTGCCAGCAGCCAAGGAGGGCAGACAGGACGCCAAGGAGATGCTTTCTTT. Translation gives CASSQGGQTGRQGDAFF.

This clonotype was observed a few times. This chain joins TRBV20-1 and TRBJ2-2; D gene unclear. The CDR3 is 16 amino acids. V shed 1 base and J shed 2 bases, with 14 bases lying between them. From germline, CDR1 is DFQATT and CDR2 SNEGSKA (reference sequence). CDR3 protein: CSARGLAPANTGELFF. The CDR3 nucleotides are TGCAGTGCTAGAGGGTTGGCCCCGGCCAACACCGGGGAGCTGTTTTTT.

There are a few counts of this clonotype. The V and J genes are TRBV7-9 and TRBJ1-1; 8 bases map to TRBD1. V lost 1 base, J lost 1 base, and 2 bases stayed unmatched. In germline, CDR1 is SEHNR, CDR2 FQNEAQ (reference sequence). This CDR3 has 15 amino acids. The CDR3 coding sequence is TGTGCCAGCAGCTTAGGAGACAGGGGGAACACTGAAGCTTTCTTT. This encodes CASSLGDRGNTEAFF.

The chain employs TRBV20-1 and TRBJ2-7, with D possibly being TRBD2 (7 bases). Trimming left V 0 bases short and J 4 bases short, with 16 bases between. CDR1 is DFQATT and CDR2 is SNEGSKA in the germline V gene (reference sequence). CDR3 size: 15 residues. The CDR3 loop reads CSARDRGTTHYEQYF. CDR3 bases: TGCAGTGCTAGAGATAGGGGGACTACTCATTACGAGCAGTACTTC.

The chain combines TRBV20-1 with TRBJ2-1; 11 bases match TRBD2. Germline V gene lookup returns CDR1 DFQATT and CDR2 SNEGSKA (reference sequence). CDR3 length: 15 amino acids. With 6 bases clipped from V and 0 bases from J, the junction kept 4 bases outside the gene matches. This CDR3 is CSAALAGVSYNEQFF. DNA for the CDR3: TGCAGTGCGGCACTAGCGGGGGTCTCCTACAATGAGCAGTTCTTC.

This clonotype appeared many times. CDR3 DNA sequence: TGTGCCAGCAGCGTCATGATGAACACTGAAGCTTTCTTT. Residues: CASSVMMNTEAFF. The genes are TRBV9 and TRBJ1-1, with unresolved D. Trimming stripped 2 bases from V and 0 bases from J, with 5 bases between. The CDR3 is made up of 13 amino acids. Germline assignment: CDR1 SGDLS and CDR2 YYNGEE.

The V call is TRBV11-1, the J call TRBJ1-4; 9 bases match TRBD1. Per the germline V gene, CDR1 is SGHAT and CDR2 is FQDESV (reference sequence). Trimming removed 5 bases from V and 8 bases from J; junction bases left unmatched: 6. This CDR3 spans 14 amino acids. CDR3 protein: CASSARTGEEKLFF. Written as DNA, the CDR3 is TGTGCCAGCAGCGCCCGGACAGGGGAGGAAAAACTGTTTTTT.

This rearrangement joins TRBV6-5 to TRBJ2-7; 12 nucleotides match TRBD1. J lost 3 bases, V lost 4 bases, and 13 bases had no gene match. Germline lookup yields CDR1 MNHEY and CDR2 SVGAGI. This CDR3 has 18 amino acids. The CDR3 here is CASSSRLTGTGGVYEQYF. CDR3 sequence (DNA): TGTGCCAGCAGTTCCCGATTAACCGGGACAGGGGGCGTCTACGAGCAGTACTTC.

The rearrangement links TRBV6-1 to TRBJ2-1; no firm D call. The CDR3 consists of 15 residues. Per the germline V gene, CDR1 is MNHNS and CDR2 is SASEGT. The germline V and J ends were trimmed by 9 bases and 0 bases, with 15 bases remaining between them. DNA of the CDR3: TGTGCCAGACGGCCCGGTTGTAGCTCCTACAATGAGCAGTTCTTC. It encodes CARRPGCSSYNEQFF.

The chain employs TRBV4-2 and TRBJ1-3; 7 bases match TRBD1. The CDR3 is 17 residues long. V lost 4 bases, J lost 2 bases, and 11 bases stayed unmatched. Germline values: CDR1 LGHNA, CDR2 YNFKEQ. CDR3 residues: CASSRRQTGEAGNTIYF. CDR3 DNA sequence: TGTGCCAGCAGCCGCCGCCAAACAGGGGAGGCTGGAAACACCATATATTTT.

This clonotype was detected only a few times. This chain joins TRBV28 and TRBJ2-7; 10 bases are shared with TRBD1. CDR3 length: 17 residues. CDR1 and CDR2 (germline): MDHEN, SYDVKM. J was trimmed by 5 bases and V by 3 bases; bases with no gene match: 13. The CDR3 sequence is CASSLFVYGQGDHEQYF. In DNA, the CDR3 is TGTGCCAGCAGTTTGTTCGTTTACGGACAGGGGGACCACGAGCAGTACTTC.

The chain joins TRBV5-1 to TRBJ1-1; D perhaps matches TRBD1 (6 bases). V gave up 2 bases and J gave up 0 bases, with 11 bases separating them. Germline CDR1 and CDR2: SGHRS and YFSETQ. The CDR3 runs 15 residues. The CDR3 region is CASSFHGQLNTEAFF. The CDR3 coding sequence is TGCGCCAGCAGCTTCCACGGACAGTTGAACACTGAAGCTTTCTTT.

The genes are TRBV27 and TRBJ1-5; D is ambiguous. The ends were cut back, 6 bases at V and 6 bases at J, with 21 bases in the middle. The CDR3 consists of 16 residues. Germline CDR1 MNHEY, CDR2 SMNVEV (reference sequence). The CDR3 protein is CASRKEALTLGQPQHF. The CDR3 coding sequence is TGTGCCAGCAGAAAAGAGGCCCTAACGCTAGGTCAGCCCCAGCATTTT.

The chain employs TRBV15 and TRBJ2-7; TRBD2 is a possible D gene (7 bases). The V end was cut by 4 bases, the J end by 2 bases, with 9 bases between. CDR1 is LNHNV, CDR2 YYDKDF, per germline (reference sequence). The CDR3 is 13 amino acids. The DNA of the CDR3 is TGTGCCACCAGCAACGGGGGGCCCTACGAGCAGTACTTC. This sequence encodes CATSNGGPYEQYF.